The 6 T cell receptor beta chains below come from one sample, sequenced in a study of blood T cell repertoires in COVID-19. Profiling relied on immunoSEQ multiplex PCR, and the TCRdb table lists in-frame clones only, not all of them. The sample consists of roughly 250,000 clones, about nine tenths of them appearing once. Input material: PBMCs or T cells enriched from blood (not recorded which). These receptors came from a woman between 40 and 55 years old with acute COVID-19.

V usage is TRBV4-3 and J usage is TRBJ1-1, with D perhaps TRBD1 (6 bases). V was shortened by 1 base and J by 5 bases, with 14 bases between the two germline ends. CDR1 and CDR2 from the germline V gene are LGHNA and YSLEER. The CDR3 loop spans 15 amino acids. In nucleotides, the CDR3 is TGCGCCAGCAGCCAAGTGGCGGGGGCGAGAACTGAAGCTTTCTTT. Translating gives CASSQVAGARTEAFF.

This sequence joins TRBV14 and TRBJ1-6; 8 bases are shared with TRBD1. CDR1 SGHDN and CDR2 FVKESK come from the germline V gene. This CDR3 has 15 amino acids. With V trimmed by 1 base and J by 7 bases, 3 bases remained unmatched. This CDR3 reads CASSQAGGLNSPLHF. The CDR3 nucleotides read TGTGCCAGCAGCCAAGCAGGGGGCTTGAATTCACCCCTCCACTTT.

This chain uses TRBV27 with TRBJ2-1, with 8 nucleotides matching TRBD2. The CDR3 contains 16 residues. V dropped 0 bases and J dropped 8; count of bases not matched to a gene: 9. From germline, CDR1 is MNHEY and CDR2 SMNVEV (reference sequence). The CDR3 coding sequence is TGTGCCAGCAGTTTATCCGCTAGCGGGCTGGTTGATGAGCAGTTCTTC. Protein: CASSLSASGLVDEQFF.

The chain carries TRBV18 and TRBJ2-2; tentative D call: TRBD2 (6 bases). V was trimmed by 1 base and J by 1 base, leaving 7 bases between them. Germline V gives CDR1 KGHSH, CDR2 LQKENI. The CDR3 extends over 15 amino acids. CDR3 DNA: TGTGCCAGCTCACCACAGGGAGGGAACACCGGGGAGCTGTTTTTT. Translating it yields CASSPQGGNTGELFF.

The chain links TRBV30 to TRBJ1-5, with D hard to call. Germline values: CDR1 GTSNPN, CDR2 SVGIG (reference sequence). CDR3 size: 13 residues. Trimming stripped 0 bases from V and 6 bases from J, with 9 bases between. CDR3 DNA: TGTGCCTGGAGTGTCCAGGATTCTCAGCCCCAGCATTTT. It encodes CAWSVQDSQPQHF.

The chain couples TRBV5-1 to TRBJ2-7, with D uncertain. This CDR3 contains 12 residues. V shed 3 bases and J shed 4 bases, with 8 bases lying between them. CDR1 is SGHRS and CDR2 is YFSETQ in the germline V gene. CDR3 residues: CASSSDTYEQYF. The CDR3, as DNA: TGCGCCAGCAGCTCCGACACGTACGAGCAGTACTTC.